This is a list of T cell receptor beta chains from one sample in a study of cytomegalovirus exposure and HLA in healthy donors. The method was immunoSEQ multiplex PCR; TCRdb's version includes in-frame clones alone and lacks a portion of them. Counted here are about 130,000 clones, about 74% occurring once; the ten biggest clones make up approximately 3.9%. What was sequenced was PBMCs. These receptors all come from a woman in her forties or fifties in good health and CMV-seropositive. The CDR3 runs from the conserved cysteine through the conserved F or W.

V	J	CDR3
TRBV18	TRBJ1-5	CASSPQGASNQPQHF
TRBV28	TRBJ2-7	CASGGLTSYEQYF
TRBV7-2	TRBJ2-5	CASSPQGPGGAETQYF
TRBV18	TRBJ2-7	CASSPDSHRYYEQYF
TRBV7-2	TRBJ1-5	CASSEQGASNQPQHF
TRBV7-9	TRBJ2-5	CVSESETQYF
TRBV2	TRBJ1-1	CASSVATGRNTEAFF
TRBV5-4	TRBJ2-5	CASSPTVQETQYF
TRBV5-4	TRBJ2-2	CASSLAKGARKAGELFF
TRBV6-5	TRBJ2-7	CASSPASVSSYEQYF
TRBV10-3	TRBJ1-3	CAIMAGSGNTIYF
TRBV7-9	TRBJ2-7	CASSRGTGQTYEQYF
TRBV7-2	TRBJ2-3	CASSFSRVTDTQYF
TRBV7-2	TRBJ2-7	CASSLGPQRGDYEQYF
TRBV12-5	TRBJ2-5	CASGSGQEVPETQYF
TRBV7-9	TRBJ2-7	CASSLSHNQQYF
TRBV6-5	TRBJ1-1	CASTRPGVTEAFF
TRBV4-2	TRBJ2-3	CASSQRTSGVVVGTQYF
TRBV18	TRBJ1-1	CASSPGQGAEAFF
TRBV19	TRBJ1-5	CASSIDRRESNQPQHF
TRBV14	TRBJ2-1	CASSFRLAGSSYNEQFF
TRBV2	TRBJ1-5	CASSERRVSQPQHF
TRBV4-1	TRBJ1-5	CASSQKQQTRHQPQHF
TRBV5-4	TRBJ2-3	CASSQDAGGTDTQYF
TRBV5-1	TRBJ2-3	CASSLGSGGPPSTNTQYF
TRBV19	TRBJ2-7	CASTQSAGGPDEQYF
TRBV6-6	.	CASSKTGGSYEQYF
TRBV7-9	TRBJ2-3	CASSPPGLAGGRADTQYF
TRBV11-3	TRBJ2-2	CASSLAGVTGELFF
TRBV10-2	TRBJ2-1	CASLAGVQYPYNEQFF
TRBV2	TRBJ2-2	CASIKGKSGELFF
TRBV9	TRBJ1-1	CASSVDPAGTGRLNTEAFF
TRBV7-9	TRBJ1-4	CASTPGGYEKLFF
TRBV7-2	TRBJ1-5	CASSQDRRSNQPQHF
TRBV21-1	TRBJ2-3	CASSRSTSGGPTDTQYF
TRBV6-1	TRBJ2-7	CASRQYDDRAYEQYF
TRBV18	TRBJ1-5	CASSPTGTQPQHF
TRBV2	TRBJ1-5	CASSEAQTASNQPQHF
TRBV2	TRBJ1-6	CASKGVYNSPLHF
TRBV28	TRBJ2-2	CASSLGRTSGVSTGELFF
TRBV10-3	TRBJ1-4	CAISESLSRGLGSNEKLFF
TRBV19	TRBJ2-5	CASSSLDREETQYF
TRBV5-1	TRBJ1-2	CASSTWDRGGYTF
TRBV19	TRBJ2-3	CASSITSGFRDTQYF
TRBV7-9	TRBJ1-2	CASSLEKQGGSGYTF
TRBV5-1	TRBJ2-7	CASSLSQGVHEQYF
TRBV11-2	TRBJ2-3	CASSRDRVSHTQYF
TRBV7-8	TRBJ1-5	CASSARQVNQPQHF
TRBV2	TRBJ1-6	CASREQGNSPLHF
TRBV11-2	TRBJ2-5	CASSLVFSIGETQYF
TRBV5-5	TRBJ2-7	CASTPRWGPTYEQYF
TRBV19	TRBJ1-4	CASSRGQTATNEKLFF